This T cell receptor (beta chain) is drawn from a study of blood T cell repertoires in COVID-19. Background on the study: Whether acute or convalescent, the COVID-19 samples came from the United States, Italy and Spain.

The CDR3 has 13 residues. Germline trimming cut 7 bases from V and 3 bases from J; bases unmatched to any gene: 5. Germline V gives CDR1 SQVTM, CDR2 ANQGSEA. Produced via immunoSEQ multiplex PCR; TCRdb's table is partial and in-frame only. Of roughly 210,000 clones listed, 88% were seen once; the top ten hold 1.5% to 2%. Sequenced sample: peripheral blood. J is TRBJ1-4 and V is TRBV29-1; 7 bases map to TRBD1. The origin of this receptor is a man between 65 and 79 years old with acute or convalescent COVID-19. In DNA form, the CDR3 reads TGCAGCGCGAACAGGGGCCCTAATGAAAAACTGTTTTTT. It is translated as CSANRGPNEKLFF.